This T cell receptor (beta chain) appears in the sequencing data of a study of blood T cells in healthy people across ages. From germline, CDR1 is ENHRY and CDR2 SYGVKD. Trimming shortened V by 4 bases and J by 0 bases, and 7 bases separated the two germline ends. The CDR3 has 14 residues. A second PCR of 7 to 11 cycles used a sample-barcoded 5' primer and a J-beta primer mix. TCRdb ran MiXCR on the 5' RACE reads and lists one entry per CDR3 protein. The sample lists approximately 780,000 distinct CDR3 sequences, roughly 24% occurring once. Study findings and constraints: The percentage of naive T cells correlated strongly with TCR beta diversity.

To note about this clonotype: Its antigen remains unidentified.

The same data also went into a second study, on T cells of mothers and their children.

Sequenced sample: blood. The gene calls are TRBV10-3 and TRBJ1-3; D ambiguous. This sequence was found in a boy aged 5-17 years in good health. Written as DNA, the CDR3 is TGTGCCATCAGTGGCAGGAACTCTGGAAACACCATATATTTT. Translated, it gives CAISGRNSGNTIYF.